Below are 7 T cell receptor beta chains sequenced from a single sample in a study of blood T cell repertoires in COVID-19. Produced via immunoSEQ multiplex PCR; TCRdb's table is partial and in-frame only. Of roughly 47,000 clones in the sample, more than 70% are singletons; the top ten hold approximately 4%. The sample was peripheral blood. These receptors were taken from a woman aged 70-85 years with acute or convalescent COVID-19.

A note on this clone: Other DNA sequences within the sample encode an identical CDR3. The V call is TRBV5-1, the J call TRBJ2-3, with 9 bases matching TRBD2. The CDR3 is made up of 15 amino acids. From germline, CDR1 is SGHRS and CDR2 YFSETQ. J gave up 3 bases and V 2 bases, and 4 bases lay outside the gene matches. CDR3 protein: CASSLLAGDTDTQYF. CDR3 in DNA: TGCGCCAGCAGCTTATTAGCGGGAGATACAGATACGCAGTATTTT.

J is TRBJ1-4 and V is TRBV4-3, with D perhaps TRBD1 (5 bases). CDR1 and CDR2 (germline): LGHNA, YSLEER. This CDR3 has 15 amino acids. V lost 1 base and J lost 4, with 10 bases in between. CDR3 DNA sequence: TGCGCCAGCAGCCAAGCGCGGGACTTTAATGAAAAACTGTTTTTT. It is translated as CASSQARDFNEKLFF.

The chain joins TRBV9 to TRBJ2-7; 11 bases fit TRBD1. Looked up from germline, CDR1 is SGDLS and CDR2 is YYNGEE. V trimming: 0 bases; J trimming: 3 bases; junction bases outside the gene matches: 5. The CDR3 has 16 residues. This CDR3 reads CASSVGTGTGGYEQYF. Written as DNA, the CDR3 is TGTGCCAGCAGCGTAGGGACCGGGACAGGGGGCTACGAGCAGTACTTC.

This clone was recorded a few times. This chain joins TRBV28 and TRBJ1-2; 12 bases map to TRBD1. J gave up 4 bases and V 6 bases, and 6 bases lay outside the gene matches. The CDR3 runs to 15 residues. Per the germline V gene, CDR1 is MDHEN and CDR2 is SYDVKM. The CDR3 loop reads CASSSRDRGLYGYTF. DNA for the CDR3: TGTGCCAGCAGCTCCCGGGACAGGGGGCTCTATGGCTACACCTTC.

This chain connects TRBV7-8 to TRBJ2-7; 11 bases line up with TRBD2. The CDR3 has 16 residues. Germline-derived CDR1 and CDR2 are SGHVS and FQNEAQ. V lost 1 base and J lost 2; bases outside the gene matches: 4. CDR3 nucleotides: TGTGCCAGCAGCTTAGGGGATAGCGGGAGGGCCTACGAGCAGTACTTC. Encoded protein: CASSLGDSGRAYEQYF.

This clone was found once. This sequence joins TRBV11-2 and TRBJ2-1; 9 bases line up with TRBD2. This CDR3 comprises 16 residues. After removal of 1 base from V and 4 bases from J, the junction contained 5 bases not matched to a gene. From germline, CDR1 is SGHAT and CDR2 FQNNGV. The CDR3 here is CASSLAGGRVYNEQFF. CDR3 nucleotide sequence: TGTGCCAGCAGCTTAGCTGGCGGGAGGGTTTACAATGAGCAGTTCTTC.

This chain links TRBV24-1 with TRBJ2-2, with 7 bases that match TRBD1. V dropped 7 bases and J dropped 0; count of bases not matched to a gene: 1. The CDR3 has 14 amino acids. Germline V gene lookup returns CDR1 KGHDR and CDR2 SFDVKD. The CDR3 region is CATRGQSNTGELFF. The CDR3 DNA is TGTGCCACCAGGGGACAGTCGAACACCGGGGAGCTGTTTTTT.